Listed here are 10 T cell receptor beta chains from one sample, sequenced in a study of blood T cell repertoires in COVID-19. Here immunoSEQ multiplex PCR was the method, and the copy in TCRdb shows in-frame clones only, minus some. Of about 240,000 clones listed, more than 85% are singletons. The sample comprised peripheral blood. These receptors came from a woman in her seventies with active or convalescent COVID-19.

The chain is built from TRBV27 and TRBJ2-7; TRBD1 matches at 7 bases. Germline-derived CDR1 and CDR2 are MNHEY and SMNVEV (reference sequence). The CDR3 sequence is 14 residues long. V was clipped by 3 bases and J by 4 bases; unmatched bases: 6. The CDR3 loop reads CASSFSTGPYEQYF. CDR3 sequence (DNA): TGTGCCAGCAGTTTTTCGACAGGGCCGTACGAGCAGTACTTC.

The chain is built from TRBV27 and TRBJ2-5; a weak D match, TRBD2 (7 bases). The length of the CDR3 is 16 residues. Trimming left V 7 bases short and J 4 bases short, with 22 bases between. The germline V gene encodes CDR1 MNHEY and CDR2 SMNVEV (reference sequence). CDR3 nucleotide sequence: TGTGCCAGCAAACCGGCGGAGGGGGGGACCGGAGAGACCCAGTACTTC. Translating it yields CASKPAEGGTGETQYF.

The chain's CDR3 is CASSSLTGGLAGLGTQYF. The CDR3 DNA follows: TGCGCCAGCAGCTCGTTAACCGGGGGACTAGCGGGCCTCGGGACCCAGTACTTC. The genes are TRBV5-1 and TRBJ2-5; 12 positions agree with TRBD2. The germline V gene has CDR1 SGHRS and CDR2 YFSETQ. CDR3 size: 18 residues. The J segment lost 7 bases and the V segment lost 3 bases, leaving 16 bases of the junction unmatched.

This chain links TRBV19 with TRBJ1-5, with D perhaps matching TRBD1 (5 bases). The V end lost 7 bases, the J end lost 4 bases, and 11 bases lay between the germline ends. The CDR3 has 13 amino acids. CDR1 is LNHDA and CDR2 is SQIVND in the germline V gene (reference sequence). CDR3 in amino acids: CASMKGRNQPQHF. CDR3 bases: TGTGCCAGTATGAAGGGGAGGAATCAGCCCCAGCATTTT.

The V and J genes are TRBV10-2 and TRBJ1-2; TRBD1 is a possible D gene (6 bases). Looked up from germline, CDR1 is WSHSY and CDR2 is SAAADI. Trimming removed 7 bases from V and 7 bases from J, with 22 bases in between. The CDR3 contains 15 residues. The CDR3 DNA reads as TGCGCCAGCAACCTTAGCCCGGGGACATCGGGTGGCTACACCTTC. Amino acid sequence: CASNLSPGTSGGYTF.

CDR3 in DNA: TGTGCCAGCAGCCAACAGGGCGTAGGCTCACCCCTCCACTTT. This gives the protein CASSQQGVGSPLHF. The gene calls are TRBV14 and TRBJ1-6; tentatively, D is TRBD1 (5 bases). V dropped 2 bases and J dropped 10 bases, with 12 bases sitting between them. Germline V gives CDR1 SGHDN, CDR2 FVKESK. CDR3 size: 14 residues.

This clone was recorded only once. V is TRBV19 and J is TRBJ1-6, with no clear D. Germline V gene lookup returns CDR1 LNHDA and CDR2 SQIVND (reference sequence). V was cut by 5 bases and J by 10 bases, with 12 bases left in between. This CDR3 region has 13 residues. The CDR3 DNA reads TGTGCCAGTAGTCGTAGACGGGAATCACCCCTCCACTTT. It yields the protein CASSRRRESPLHF.

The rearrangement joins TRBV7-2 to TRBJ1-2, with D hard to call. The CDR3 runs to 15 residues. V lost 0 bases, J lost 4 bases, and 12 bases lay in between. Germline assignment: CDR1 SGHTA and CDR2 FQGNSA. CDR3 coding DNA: TGTGCCAGCAGCTTAGCCACAGCTTTCTCCTATGGCTACACCTTC. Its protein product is CASSLATAFSYGYTF.

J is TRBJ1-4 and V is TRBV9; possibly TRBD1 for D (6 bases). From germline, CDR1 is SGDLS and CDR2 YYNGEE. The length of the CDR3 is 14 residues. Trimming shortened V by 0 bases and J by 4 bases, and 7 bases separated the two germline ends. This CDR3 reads CASSVGGGNEKLFF. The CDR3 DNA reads TGTGCCAGCAGCGTAGGAGGGGGTAATGAAAAACTGTTTTTT.

The CDR3 DNA reads as TGTGCCAGCAGCCAAGATTTCGCTCCCCGGACAGATACGCAGTATTTT. This sequence encodes CASSQDFAPRTDTQYF. The chain carries TRBV3-1 (or the pseudogene TRBV3-2) and TRBJ2-3; D uncertain. Germline CDR1 and CDR2: LGHDT and YNNKEL (reference sequence). The CDR3 length is 16 residues. Trimming removed 0 bases at V and 3 bases at J, with 13 bases between.